This T cell receptor beta chain is drawn from a study of beta chain features in type 1 diabetes. General study points: These data did not resolve whether HLA type affects TCRB rearrangement. Type 1 diabetes patients showed fewer insertions and more deletions at VDJ junctions.

About this clone itself: Its antigen is currently unknown.

V lost 2 bases to trimming and J lost 0 bases, with 9 bases between them. The CDR3 has 16 residues. The V gene's germline CDR1 is SGHRS and CDR2 YFSETQ. Since all of the isolated RNA was reverse transcribed, expressed TCRB transcripts were what got sequenced. Here immunoSEQ multiplex PCR was the method, and the copy in TCRdb shows in-frame clones only, minus some. The repertoire holds around 430,000 clones, with 30% as singletons. This chain joins TRBV5-1 and TRBJ2-6; D call uncertain. Sequenced: naive CD4+ T cells from blood. The receptor was derived from a man between 18 and 35 years old in good health. Written as DNA, the CDR3 is TGCGCCAGCAGCTTCTACAGTCACTCTGGGGCCAACGTCCTGACTTTC. This codes for CASSFYSHSGANVLTF.